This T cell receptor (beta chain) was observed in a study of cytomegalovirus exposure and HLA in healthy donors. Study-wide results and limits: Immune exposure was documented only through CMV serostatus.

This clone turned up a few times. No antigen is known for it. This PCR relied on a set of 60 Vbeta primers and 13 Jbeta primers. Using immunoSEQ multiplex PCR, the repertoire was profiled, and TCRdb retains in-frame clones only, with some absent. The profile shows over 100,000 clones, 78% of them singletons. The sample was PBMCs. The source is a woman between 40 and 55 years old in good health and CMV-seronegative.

The CDR3 bases are TGTGCCAGCAGCACCCGACAGACGAGCACAGATACGCAGTATTTT. It specifies CASSTRQTSTDTQYF. V and J are TRBV14 and TRBJ2-3, with a possible D match to TRBD1 (5 bases). The length of the CDR3 is 15 residues. Germline V gene sequence: CDR1 SGHDN, CDR2 FVKESK. V was trimmed by 5 bases and J by 0 bases, leaving 12 bases between them.